This T cell receptor (beta chain) is from a study of blood T cell repertoires in COVID-19. Authors' analysis steps: Researchers report that nucleated cell counts were estimated from reference gene primer amplification. TCRdb keeps only in-frame clones here, not all; method: immunoSEQ multiplex PCR. V, J and clone size reflect that table, while D and trimming were determined from the DNA. The sample holds 300,000 to 400,000 clones, roughly 87% seen once. J was trimmed by 4 bases and V by 3 bases; bases with no gene match: 5. Per germline, CDR1 LNHDA and CDR2 SQIVND (reference sequence). CDR3 length: 17 residues.

The receptor was derived from a woman in her thirties who had recovered from COVID-19. This chain links TRBV19 with TRBJ2-4; 14 nucleotides align to TRBD2. The source material was PBMCs or T cells enriched from blood (not recorded which). CDR3 nucleotides: TGTGCCAGTAGTATCCGGGGACTAGCGGGGGAGAAAAACATTCAGTACTTC. Protein product: CASSIRGLAGEKNIQYF.